This T cell receptor beta chain was retrieved from a study of a mutant IDH1 vaccine in newly diagnosed glioma. The overall study: Of treated patients, around 60% were men and roughly 38% women, averaging around 44 years. Previous treatment comprised radiotherapy, temozolomide, or both, mostly both.

Trimming took 3 bases from V and 6 from J, leaving 19 bases between them. Looked up from germline, CDR1 is SGHRS and CDR2 is YFSETQ. The CDR3 is 15 residues long. Documented time point: baseline, week 1 (first vaccination visit). Treatment noted: pre-vaccination baseline after standard-of-care therapy. Donor tumors were new WHO grade 3 or 4 IDH1-mutant, ATRX-lost astrocytomas. The assay was immunoSEQ multiplex PCR, and TCRdb's table has in-frame clones only and misses some. Here the sample spans tens of thousands of clones, around 79% being singletons. Sequenced material: PBMCs, taken from a glioma patient treated with radiotherapy, temozolomide or both. The chain has TRBV5-1 and TRBJ2-7; D could derive from TRBD1 or TRBD2 (6 bases each). The receptor comes from a man aged 50-59 years with glioma. CDR3 bases: TGCGCCAGCAGCTCCGGGATAGGGGGGCCCCTCGAGCAGTACTTC. This encodes CASSSGIGGPLEQYF.